A selection of T cell receptor beta chains follows, all from one sample in a study of cytomegalovirus exposure and HLA in healthy donors. Method: immunoSEQ multiplex PCR; TCRdb's copy keeps in-frame clones and lacks some. This sample carries about 190,000 clones, more than 80% of them seen once, and the ten largest clones take approximately 2.4%. The sample consisted of PBMCs. The source of these receptors is a woman between 50 and 59 years old in good health and CMV-seropositive. The CDR3 runs from the conserved cysteine through the conserved F or W. Fields, in order: clone size, V gene, J gene, D gene, CDR3 protein, CDR3 DNA. A D gene is named only where the DNA matches it firmly. Only some rows state a clone size, as once, few, many or a class for expanded clones.

abundance: -
v_gene: TRBV25-1
j_gene: TRBJ1-2
d_gene: -
CDR3aa: CASQRGANYGYTF
CDR3nt: TGTGCCAGCCAGCGGGGGGCTAACTATGGCTACACCTTC

abundance: -
v_gene: TRBV6-5
j_gene: TRBJ1-2
d_gene: -
CDR3aa: CASSVMGGAHGYTF
CDR3nt: TGTGCCAGCAGCGTCATGGGGGGGGCACATGGCTACACCTTC

abundance: -
v_gene: TRBV4-1
j_gene: TRBJ1-2
d_gene: TRBD1
CDR3aa: CASSQAPTGQGNSYGYTF
CDR3nt: TGCGCCAGCAGCCAAGCTCCAACCGGACAGGGAAATAGCTATGGCTACACCTTC

abundance: -
v_gene: TRBV29-1
j_gene: TRBJ2-5
d_gene: TRBD1
CDR3aa: CSVLRQGPESQYF
CDR3nt: TGCAGCGTCCTAAGACAGGGGCCCGAGTCCCAGTACTTC

abundance: -
v_gene: TRBV7-9
j_gene: TRBJ2-7
d_gene: -
CDR3aa: CASSVQGIGEQYF
CDR3nt: TGTGCCAGCAGCGTTCAGGGGATAGGCGAGCAGTACTTC

abundance: -
v_gene: TRBV15
j_gene: TRBJ2-5
d_gene: TRBD1
CDR3aa: CATSRDFRTGGGQETQYF
CDR3nt: TGTGCCACCAGCAGAGATTTTAGGACAGGGGGTGGGCAAGAGACCCAGTACTTC

abundance: -
v_gene: TRBV19
j_gene: TRBJ2-1
d_gene: TRBD2
CDR3aa: CASSIGTSGGLNEQFF
CDR3nt: TGTGCCAGTAGTATCGGGACTAGCGGGGGCTTAAATGAGCAGTTCTTC

abundance: few
v_gene: TRBV6-1
j_gene: TRBJ1-2
d_gene: -
CDR3aa: CASSEDRVGGYTF
CDR3nt: TGTGCCAGCAGTGAAGACAGGGTGGGTGGCTACACCTTC

abundance: -
v_gene: TRBV7-6
j_gene: TRBJ1-6
d_gene: TRBD1
CDR3aa: CASSWTGSNSPLHF
CDR3nt: TGTGCCAGCAGCTGGACAGGGAGTAATTCACCCCTCCACTTT

abundance: once
v_gene: TRBV7-9
j_gene: TRBJ2-1
d_gene: -
CDR3aa: CSSSAQLAYSYNEQFF
CDR3nt: TGTTCCAGCAGCGCCCAACTAGCATACTCCTACAATGAGCAGTTCTTC

abundance: -
v_gene: TRBV6-5
j_gene: TRBJ1-2
d_gene: TRBD1
CDR3aa: CASTPGQSYGYTF
CDR3nt: TGTGCCAGCACACCGGGACAGTCCTATGGCTACACCTTC

abundance: -
v_gene: TRBV4-2
j_gene: TRBJ2-1
d_gene: TRBD2
CDR3aa: CASSPGVGGSFPLF
CDR3nt: TGTGCCAGCAGCCCGGGGGTCGGGGGGTCATTTCCTCTCTTC

abundance: -
v_gene: TRBV5-4
j_gene: TRBJ1-1
d_gene: -
CDR3aa: CASSSTRGEAFF
CDR3nt: TGTGCCAGCAGCTCGACCCGGGGTGAAGCTTTCTTT

abundance: -
v_gene: TRBV14
j_gene: TRBJ2-7
d_gene: -
CDR3aa: CASSQLSGVEQYF
CDR3nt: TGTGCCAGCAGCCAACTATCAGGGGTTGAGCAGTACTTC

abundance: -
v_gene: TRBV28
j_gene: TRBJ1-2
d_gene: -
CDR3aa: CASTPAGRRYTF
CDR3nt: TGTGCCAGCACCCCGGCAGGGCGAAGGTACACCTTC

abundance: -
v_gene: TRBV15
j_gene: TRBJ2-7
d_gene: -
CDR3aa: CATSRFLQAGKEHEQYF
CDR3nt: TGTGCCACCAGCAGATTCCTCCAGGCGGGAAAGGAGCACGAGCAGTACTTC

abundance: -
v_gene: TRBV29-1
j_gene: TRBJ2-7
d_gene: -
CDR3aa: CSVESPPYEQYF
CDR3nt: TGCAGCGTTGAAAGCCCCCCCTACGAGCAGTACTTC

abundance: few
v_gene: TRBV10-3
j_gene: TRBJ1-4
d_gene: -
CDR3aa: CASSYSGGAREKLFF
CDR3nt: TGTGCCAGCAGTTACTCGGGGGGGGCGCGTGAAAAACTGTTTTTT

abundance: -
v_gene: TRBV19
j_gene: TRBJ1-1
d_gene: TRBD1
CDR3aa: CASSRTGVNTEAFF
CDR3nt: TGTGCCAGTAGTAGGACAGGGGTGAACACTGAAGCTTTCTTT

abundance: -
v_gene: TRBV6-6
j_gene: TRBJ2-5
d_gene: -
CDR3aa: CASSYSRTLVETQYF
CDR3nt: TGTGCCAGCAGTTATTCAAGGACATTAGTAGAGACCCAGTACTTC

abundance: once
v_gene: TRBV6-1
j_gene: TRBJ2-2
d_gene: TRBD1
CDR3aa: CASSEGTGDTGELFF
CDR3nt: TGTGCCAGCAGTGAAGGGACAGGTGACACCGGGGAGCTGTTTTTT

abundance: -
v_gene: TRBV4-1
j_gene: TRBJ1-1
d_gene: -
CDR3aa: CASSQLGGPRFTEAFF
CDR3nt: TGCGCCAGCAGCCAACTTGGGGGCCCGAGGTTTACTGAAGCTTTCTTT

abundance: -
v_gene: TRBV29-1
j_gene: TRBJ2-2
d_gene: TRBD2
CDR3aa: CSGRAGARTGELFF
CDR3nt: TGCAGCGGGCGAGCGGGGGCCCGCACCGGGGAGCTGTTTTTT

abundance: -
v_gene: TRBV6-1
j_gene: TRBJ1-6
d_gene: -
CDR3aa: CASRREGSNPPLHF
CDR3nt: TGTGCCAGCAGGAGGGAGGGAAGTAATCCACCCCTCCACTTT

abundance: -
v_gene: TRBV27
j_gene: TRBJ2-7
d_gene: -
CDR3aa: CASSFQKLHEQYF
CDR3nt: TGTGCCAGCAGTTTCCAGAAGTTGCACGAGCAGTACTTC

abundance: -
v_gene: TRBV19
j_gene: TRBJ1-3
d_gene: -
CDR3aa: CASSIFPSSGNTIYF
CDR3nt: TGTGCCAGTAGTATTTTTCCTAGCTCTGGAAACACCATATATTTT

abundance: -
v_gene: TRBV28
j_gene: TRBJ2-1
d_gene: -
CDR3aa: CASSPPPGGPYNEQFF
CDR3nt: TGTGCCAGCAGTCCCCCTCCGGGGGGCCCGTACAATGAGCAGTTCTTC

abundance: once
v_gene: TRBV28
j_gene: TRBJ1-2
d_gene: -
CDR3aa: CASSIQIGSGGYGYTF
CDR3nt: TGTGCCAGCAGCATTCAGATTGGGAGTGGGGGGTATGGCTACACCTTC

abundance: -
v_gene: TRBV7-6
j_gene: TRBJ2-1
d_gene: -
CDR3aa: CASSSRENEQFF
CDR3nt: TGTGCCAGCAGCTCACGGGAGAATGAGCAGTTCTTC

abundance: -
v_gene: TRBV7-6
j_gene: TRBJ2-5
d_gene: -
CDR3aa: CASSLEVVEEETQYF
CDR3nt: TGTGCCAGCAGCTTAGAAGTTGTTGAGGAAGAGACCCAGTACTTC

abundance: -
v_gene: TRBV10-1
j_gene: TRBJ2-1
d_gene: -
CDR3aa: CASSEPGYRLLDNEQFF
CDR3nt: TGCGCCAGCAGTGAGCCGGGTTATCGTCTGCTCGACAATGAGCAGTTCTTC

abundance: -
v_gene: TRBV5-1
j_gene: TRBJ2-7
d_gene: -
CDR3aa: CASSLRGPPSYEQYF
CDR3nt: TGCGCCAGCAGCTTGCGGGGTCCCCCCTCCTACGAGCAGTACTTC

abundance: few
v_gene: TRBV6-1
j_gene: TRBJ1-1
d_gene: TRBD1
CDR3aa: CASRGQGARVTEAFF
CDR3nt: TGTGCCAGCAGGGGACAGGGGGCGAGGGTCACTGAAGCTTTCTTT

abundance: -
v_gene: TRBV7-9
j_gene: TRBJ1-5
d_gene: TRBD1
CDR3aa: CASSLGQGIDQPQHF
CDR3nt: TGTGCCAGCAGCTTGGGACAGGGAATTGATCAGCCCCAGCATTTT

abundance: -
v_gene: TRBV7-9
j_gene: TRBJ1-1
d_gene: TRBD1
CDR3aa: CASSSSGTGPNTEAFF
CDR3nt: TGTGCCAGCAGCTCATCCGGGACAGGGCCGAACACTGAAGCTTTCTTT

abundance: -
v_gene: TRBV6-1
j_gene: TRBJ1-1
d_gene: -
CDR3aa: CASRGRGSMNTEAFF
CDR3nt: TGTGCCAGCAGGGGTCGGGGGTCCATGAACACTGAAGCTTTCTTT

abundance: -
v_gene: TRBV5-8
j_gene: TRBJ2-1
d_gene: -
CDR3aa: CASSFDWTDKTYNEQFF
CDR3nt: TGTGCCAGCAGCTTTGATTGGACAGACAAAACCTACAATGAGCAGTTCTTC

abundance: -
v_gene: TRBV7-2
j_gene: TRBJ2-7
d_gene: TRBD1
CDR3aa: CASSRDRGDEQYF
CDR3nt: TGTGCCAGCAGCCGTGACAGGGGCGACGAGCAGTACTTC

abundance: -
v_gene: TRBV19
j_gene: TRBJ1-5
d_gene: -
CDR3aa: CASRASGLQSNQPQHF
CDR3nt: TGTGCCAGTAGGGCCTCAGGTCTCCAAAGCAATCAGCCCCAGCATTTT

abundance: -
v_gene: TRBV29-1
j_gene: TRBJ2-7
d_gene: -
CDR3aa: CSVVADSYEQYF
CDR3nt: TGCAGCGTTGTGGCAGATTCCTACGAGCAGTACTTC

abundance: -
v_gene: TRBV6-6
j_gene: TRBJ2-3
d_gene: -
CDR3aa: CASSYRGYTDTQYF
CDR3nt: TGTGCCAGCAGTTACAGGGGGTACACAGATACGCAGTATTTT

abundance: -
v_gene: TRBV18
j_gene: TRBJ2-2
d_gene: -
CDR3aa: CASSPNRQNTGELFF
CDR3nt: TGTGCCAGCTCACCCAACCGACAGAACACCGGGGAGCTGTTTTTT

abundance: -
v_gene: TRBV4-1
j_gene: TRBJ1-2
d_gene: TRBD1
CDR3aa: CASSQGTGNYGYTF
CDR3nt: TGCGCCAGCAGCCAAGGGACAGGGAACTATGGCTACACCTTC

abundance: -
v_gene: TRBV6-6
j_gene: TRBJ2-5
d_gene: -
CDR3aa: CASSYLPYIQETQYF
CDR3nt: TGTGCCAGCAGTTACTTACCCTATATCCAAGAGACCCAGTACTTC

abundance: once
v_gene: TRBV5-4
j_gene: TRBJ1-2
d_gene: -
CDR3aa: CASSLGANGYGYTF
CDR3nt: TGTGCCAGCAGCTTGGGGGCCAATGGCTATGGCTACACCTTC

abundance: -
v_gene: TRBV2
j_gene: TRBJ2-7
d_gene: TRBD1
CDR3aa: CASKLGQGVYEQYF
CDR3nt: TGTGCCAGCAAGCTGGGACAGGGGGTCTACGAGCAGTACTTC

abundance: -
v_gene: TRBV6-5
j_gene: TRBJ1-1
d_gene: TRBD1
CDR3aa: CASSLGTANTEAFF
CDR3nt: TGTGCCAGCAGTTTGGGGACAGCAAACACTGAAGCTTTCTTT

abundance: -
v_gene: TRBV6-6
j_gene: TRBJ1-1
d_gene: TRBD1
CDR3aa: CASSHRGQGESEAFF
CDR3nt: TGTGCCAGCAGTCACCGGGGACAGGGGGAATCTGAAGCTTTCTTT

abundance: -
v_gene: TRBV4-2
j_gene: TRBJ1-1
d_gene: -
CDR3aa: CASSQDQGRRNTEAFF
CDR3nt: TGTGCCAGCAGCCAAGATCAGGGAAGGAGGAACACTGAAGCTTTCTTT

abundance: -
v_gene: TRBV7-9
j_gene: TRBJ2-5
d_gene: TRBD2
CDR3aa: CASRSGLAGSQETQYF
CDR3nt: TGTGCCAGCAGATCGGGACTAGCGGGTTCCCAAGAGACCCAGTACTTC

abundance: -
v_gene: TRBV18
j_gene: TRBJ2-1
d_gene: TRBD2
CDR3aa: CASSPLKGGGADEQFF
CDR3nt: TGTGCCAGCTCACCCCTAAAGGGCGGGGGTGCCGATGAGCAGTTCTTC

abundance: -
v_gene: TRBV5-4
j_gene: TRBJ2-7
d_gene: TRBD1
CDR3aa: CASSLDATGAGEQYF
CDR3nt: TGTGCCAGCAGCTTGGACGCGACAGGGGCGGGCGAGCAGTACTTC

abundance: -
v_gene: TRBV30
j_gene: TRBJ2-7
d_gene: TRBD2
CDR3aa: CAWSAGGDSYEQYF
CDR3nt: TGTGCCTGGAGTGCGGGGGGGGACTCCTACGAGCAGTACTTC

abundance: -
v_gene: TRBV29-1
j_gene: TRBJ1-2
d_gene: TRBD1
CDR3aa: CSLLDREDGYTF
CDR3nt: TGCAGCCTCTTGGACAGGGAAGATGGCTACACCTTC